One T cell receptor (beta chain) is described in this entry. The antigen is not known. The data derive from a study of cytomegalovirus exposure and HLA in healthy donors. General study points: Immune exposure was documented only through CMV serostatus. The majority of CMV-associated TCR beta chains were reported as apparently HLA-restricted in a later analysis. Among TCR beta chains, those listed as cytomegalovirus-associated numbered over 150.

PCR was performed using 60 Vbeta and 13 Jbeta primers. Sequenced by immunoSEQ multiplex PCR; TCRdb stores in-frame clones only, minus some. The table records around 150,000 clones, 75% to 90% of them present only once. This CDR3 has 16 residues. Germline CDR1 is SGHNT and CDR2 is YENEEA. V shed 4 bases and J shed 0 bases, with 12 bases lying between them. This sequence joins TRBV11-3 and TRBJ1-4; D uncertain. The sequence was obtained from a human donor in good health. Sequenced: PBMCs. Written as DNA, the CDR3 is TGTGCCAGCAGCTCCCGGGAAACCGCAACTAATGAAAAACTGTTTTTT. Translating gives CASSSRETATNEKLFF.